These T cell receptor beta chains were read from a single sample in a study of PD-1 blockade in mismatch repair-deficient tumors. The protocol was immunoSEQ multiplex PCR, while the TCRdb copy is restricted to in-frame clones and leaves out a portion. There are approximately 100,000 clones in the sample; approximately 80% occur only once, and around 6.6% lies in the top ten. The source was peripheral blood, collected around 8 months after starting pembrolizumab. The receptors stem from an adult with mismatch repair-deficient cancer. CDR3s leave out the opening cysteine and the closing phenylalanine or tryptophan. Each record gives: D gene, V gene, CDR3 protein. A D gene is named only where the DNA matches it firmly.

>NA|TRBV29-1
SVADRFDQPQH
>NA|TRBV18
ASSPGKEGSNQPQH
>TRBD2|TRBV2
ASSDKRETAYEQY
>TRBD2|TRBV5-4
ASSSSGRASYEQY
>TRBD1|TRBV9
ASSVDPRTGAGYT
>TRBD1|TRBV6-5
ASSPQGARPQH
>TRBD1|TRBV6-5
ASGQGGVDTQY
>TRBD2|TRBV19
ASSIRTSGRVVGANVLT
>NA|TRBV14
ASSPGTGTYEQY
>NA|TRBV11-2
ASSLDGAFWQY
>TRBD1|TRBV28
ASTRTDRGRRGYT
>NA|TRBV7-8
ASSLGGRNTIY
>NA|TRBV11-2
ASSLVRPEYTGELF
>NA|TRBV5-1
ASSLEGRTDTQY
>TRBD2|TRBV19
ASSTVAGNPHEQF
>NA|TRBV6-1
ASSEAGTAAGTQY
>NA|TRBV6-5
ASKGVSSGNTIY
>NA|TRBV27
ASSRGGGLYEQY
>TRBD1|TRBV20-1
SSRGHTEAF
>NA|TRBV28
ASSLAGDQPQH
>NA|TRBV2
ASSERLVTGELF
>NA|TRBV6-1
ASSGLGGGVTGELF
>NA|TRBV11-3
ASSSTSYTGELF
>NA|TRBV19
ASKDLFPERTEAF
>NA|TRBV19
ASSIGLGIPNQPQH
>NA|TRBV11-2
ASSPGTLGNEQF
>TRBD2|TRBV11-3
ASSPGGLDVDEQY
>NA|TRBV5-8
ASRYRGNTIY
>NA|TRBV29-1
SVRSGREGDGYT
>TRBD2|TRBV19
ASRLAGAGEQY
>NA|TRBV16
ASSQSGVNQPQH
>NA|TRBV7-6
ASSLVSNEQF
>TRBD1|TRBV10-3
AISATPGQPAGGGYT
>NA|TRBV13
ASSQRTNSYNEQF
>NA|TRBV9
ASSTRGEPRAEGEQF
>TRBD1|TRBV19
ASQSDRESYEQY
>NA|TRBV27
ASKRSGSYNEQF
>NA|TRBV5-1
ASSLMTSSYEQY
>TRBD1|TRBV7-6
ASSAGQGAGNEQF
>TRBD2|TRBV6-5
ASRSLAGSYEQY
>TRBD2|TRBV15
ATSNLAETYNEQF
>NA|TRBV5-1
ASSLSVSSYNEQF
>NA|TRBV19
ASSIDSGLSYNEQF
>NA|TRBV30
AWDGGGYEQF
>TRBD1|TRBV5-1
ASSLGGTGRETEAF
>NA|TRBV6-1
ACGGYSTDTQY
>NA|TRBV4-2
ASSPRQSPDEKLF